This is a list of T cell receptor beta chains from one sample in a study of response to subunit inactivated influenza vaccine. A single record per CDR3 protein comes from TCRdb applying MiXCR to the RT-PCR reads. In the table there are around 320,000 distinct CDR3 sequences, roughly 20% of which are singletons. The source was PBMCs from blood, collected about 19 months after vaccination. These TCRs come from a man between 50 and 69 years old who received an inactivated influenza vaccine. Each CDR3 is given with its conserved first and last residue. A D gene is named only where the DNA matches it firmly. The size of a clone is reported for some rows only, either as once, few or many, or as a class for expanded clones.

CDR3	DNA	length	size	V	J	D
CASSYSGAGGEKLFF	TGTGCCAGCAGTTACTCGGGGGCGGGAGGGGAAAAACTGTTTTTT	15	few	TRBV6-5	TRBJ1-4	.
CASSYSNHRSGGYTF	TGTGCCAGCAGTTACTCGAATCACAGGTCGGGAGGCTACACCTTC	15	many	TRBV6-5	TRBJ1-2	.
CASSPGTGGLEQFF	TGTGCCAGCTCACCGGGGACAGGGGGCTTAGAGCAGTTCTTC	14	.	TRBV18	TRBJ2-1	TRBD1
CSARLGGSSYEQYF	TGCAGTGCTAGATTAGGGGGGAGCTCCTACGAGCAGTACTTC	14	.	TRBV20-1	TRBJ2-7	.
CASRKQGGEQYF	TGTGCCAGCAGGAAACAGGGGGGCGAGCAGTACTTC	12	few	TRBV6-2/TRBV6-3	TRBJ2-7	TRBD1
CASSELPGPGPQHF	TGTGCCAGCAGTGAACTACCGGGCCCAGGGCCCCAGCATTTT	14	.	TRBV6-1	TRBJ1-5	.
CASSPPSGGRTYGYTF	TGTGCCAGCTCACCACCCAGCGGGGGGCGGACTTATGGCTACACCTTC	16	.	TRBV18	TRBJ1-2	.
CASSHAYNQPHLNYGYTF	TGCGCCAGCAGCCACGCCTATAATCAGCCTCATCTGAACTATGGCTACACCTTC	18	many	TRBV4-3	TRBJ1-2	.
CASSLSTGGGTEAFF	TGTGCCAGCAGTTTATCGACAGGAGGGGGAACTGAAGCTTTCTTT	15	.	TRBV28	TRBJ1-1	.
CASSHDPVSPLHF	TGCGCCAGCAGCCATGATCCGGTTTCACCCCTCCACTTT	13	.	TRBV4-1	TRBJ1-6	.
CASSPTLNSNQPQHF	TGTGCCAGCAGTCCGACACTTAATAGCAATCAGCCCCAGCATTTT	15	few	TRBV6-1	TRBJ1-5	.
CASSLTGLPLGTGANVLTF	TGTGCCAGCAGCCTGACAGGGTTACCTCTGGGCACTGGGGCCAACGTCCTGACTTTC	19	.	TRBV3-1	TRBJ2-6	TRBD1
CASSSQGAANQPQHF	TGTGCCAGCAGTTCACAGGGGGCGGCGAATCAGCCCCAGCATTTT	15	many	TRBV12-3/TRBV12-4	TRBJ1-5	TRBD1
CSARVERQFF	TGCAGTGCTAGAGTAGAACGTCAGTTCTTC	10	once	TRBV20-1	TRBJ2-1	.
CASSSRAYSPLHF	TGTGCCAGCAGTTCCCGGGCATATTCACCCCTCCACTTT	13	.	TRBV6-5	TRBJ1-6	.
CASSPWTGYEQYF	TGCGCCAGCAGCCCCTGGACAGGTTACGAGCAGTACTTC	13	few	TRBV4-1	TRBJ2-7	TRBD1
CSVDGVTGEETQYF	TGCAGCGTTGATGGGGTGACTGGCGAAGAGACCCAGTACTTC	14	.	TRBV29-1	TRBJ2-5	.
CSARGTYGYTF	TGCAGTGCTAGAGGCACGTATGGCTACACCTTC	11	many	TRBV20-1	TRBJ1-2	.
CATSDWRGGNEQFF	TGTGCCACCAGTGATTGGCGCGGGGGCAATGAGCAGTTCTTC	14	.	TRBV24-1	TRBJ2-1	TRBD2
CASSVFAGGGSYNEQFF	TGTGCCAGCAGCGTCTTCGCTGGGGGCGGCTCCTACAATGAGCAGTTCTTC	17	once	TRBV5-4	TRBJ2-1	.
CSARGTTGSYNSPLHF	TGCAGTGCCCGGGGTACTACGGGCTCCTATAATTCACCCCTCCACTTT	16	few	TRBV20-1	TRBJ1-6	.
CANLGTEHRDYGYTF	TGTGCAAACCTCGGGACCGAACATAGAGACTATGGCTACACCTTC	15	few	TRBV6-1	TRBJ1-2	.
CASSETGTGLNEQYF	TGCGCCAGCAGCGAGACCGGGACAGGGCTGAACGAGCAGTACTTC	15	once	TRBV5-1	TRBJ2-7	TRBD1
CSASPTGVATEAFF	TGCAGTGCTAGCCCGACAGGGGTGGCCACTGAAGCTTTCTTT	14	.	TRBV20-1	TRBJ1-1	TRBD1